The subject of this entry is one T cell receptor beta chain. Its antigen is currently unknown. The CDR3 contains 14 residues. The V and J ends lost 1 base and 4 bases respectively, with 8 bases between them. Looked up from germline, CDR1 is SGHRS and CDR2 is YFSETQ. This sample was taken from a study of OX40 agonist ivuxolimab in advanced cancers. Study background: Patients in the trial were receiving intravenous ivuxolimab every 2 weeks, at doses of 0.01 to 10 mg/kg. A history of anti-PD-1, anti-PD-L1 or anti-CTLA-4 therapy was acceptable, and approximately 39% had some.

General observations from the study: Among the lowest levels of clonal expansion were found in partial responders at 0.1-3.0 mg/kg.

The assay was immunoSEQ multiplex PCR, and TCRdb's table has in-frame clones only and misses some. The data show roughly 30,000 clones, approximately 86% seen once. Sampling of blood occurred at baseline, cycle 4 day 1, and cycle 7 day 1. The receptor was derived from an adult with an advanced solid tumor such as melanoma, head and neck, liver or kidney cancer. The chain carries TRBV5-1 and TRBJ1-4; D not resolved. The specimen was CD4+ or CD8+ T cells sorted from blood, collected in a trial of the OX40 agonist ivuxolimab. CDR3 region: CASSLWVGNEKLFF. CDR3 nucleotides: TGCGCCAGCAGCTTGTGGGTGGGTAATGAAAAACTGTTTTTT.